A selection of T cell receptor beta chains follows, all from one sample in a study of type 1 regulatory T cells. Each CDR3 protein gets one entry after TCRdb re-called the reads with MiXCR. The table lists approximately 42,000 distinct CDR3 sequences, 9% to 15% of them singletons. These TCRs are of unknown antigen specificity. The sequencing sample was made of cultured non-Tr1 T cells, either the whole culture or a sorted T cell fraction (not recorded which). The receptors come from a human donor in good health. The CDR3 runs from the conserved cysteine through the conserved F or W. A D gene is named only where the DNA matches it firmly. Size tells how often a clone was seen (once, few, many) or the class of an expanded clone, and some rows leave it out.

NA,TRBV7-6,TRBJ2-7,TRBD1,TGTGCCAGCAGTCCTGTTCCTACAGGGGTTTCCTACGAGCAGTACTTC,CASSPVPTGVSYEQYF
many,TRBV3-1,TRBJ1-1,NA,TGTGCCAGCAGCCTACGGGGGGGAATAGGCGAAGCTTTCTTT,CASSLRGGIGEAFF
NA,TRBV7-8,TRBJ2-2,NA,TGTGCCAGCAGCTTTGAACAAAAGCTGTTTTTT,CASSFEQKLFF
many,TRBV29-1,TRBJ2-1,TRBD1,TGCAGCGTCTACGGGACAGGGGTCAATGAGCAGTTCTTC,CSVYGTGVNEQFF
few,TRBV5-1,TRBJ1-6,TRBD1,TGCGCCAGCAGCTTGGAGCCAGGGGGCAATAATTCACCCCTCCACTTT,CASSLEPGGNNSPLHF
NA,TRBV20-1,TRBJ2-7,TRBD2,TGCAGTGCTAGAGCTATCCCTGGTGCGGGAGGTTACTACGAGCAGTACTTC,CSARAIPGAGGYYEQYF
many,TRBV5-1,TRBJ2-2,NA,TGCGCCAGCAGCTTGGCGGGGGCGTTCACCGGGGAGCTGTTTTTT,CASSLAGAFTGELFF
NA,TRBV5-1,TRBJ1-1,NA,TGCGCCAGCAGGGATCGGGGGCCCATGGGAGCTGAAGCTTTCTTT,CASRDRGPMGAEAFF
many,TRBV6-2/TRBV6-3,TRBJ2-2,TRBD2,TGTGCCAGCAGTTCGAGACTAGCGTATGGGACCGGGGAGCTGTTTTTT,CASSSRLAYGTGELFF
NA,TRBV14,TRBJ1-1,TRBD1,TGTGCCAGCAGCCAAGAGGCAGGACAGGGGAGAGCTTTCTTT,CASSQEAGQGRAFF
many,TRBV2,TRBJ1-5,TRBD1,TGTGCCAGCAGAAATGACAGGGGGAATCAGCCCCAGCATTTT,CASRNDRGNQPQHF
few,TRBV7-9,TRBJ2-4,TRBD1,TGTGCCAGCAGCTTAGCTCTTAGGACAGGGGTAGCCATTCAGTACTTC,CASSLALRTGVAIQYF
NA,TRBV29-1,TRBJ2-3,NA,TGCAGCGCGTCGTCTACTGACCTGACGCAGTATTTT,CSASSTDLTQYF
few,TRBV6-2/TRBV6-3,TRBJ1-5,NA,TGTGCCAGCAGTTCCAGTCGCGCGGGGGCCCAGCATTTT,CASSSSRAGAQHF
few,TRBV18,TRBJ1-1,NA,TGTGCCAGCTCACGAGCCGGCAGACGGGAGAGGAACACTGAAGCTTTCTTT,CASSRAGRRERNTEAFF
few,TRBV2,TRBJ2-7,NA,TGTGCCAGCAGTCCCCAGGAATTTTCCTACGAGCAGTACTTC,CASSPQEFSYEQYF
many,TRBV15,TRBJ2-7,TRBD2,TGTGCCACCAGCAGACAGTTAGCGGGAGTCGCCGAGCAGTACTTC,CATSRQLAGVAEQYF
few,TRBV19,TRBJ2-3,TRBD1,TGTGCCAGCTCGGGACAGGGACGCACAGATACGCAGTATTTT,CASSGQGRTDTQYF
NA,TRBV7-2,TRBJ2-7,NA,TGTGCCAGCAGCCGACTCCCCAGCTCCTACGAGCAGTACTTC,CASSRLPSSYEQYF
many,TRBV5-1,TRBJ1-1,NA,TGCGCCAGCAGCCTACCGCGGCAGGAGAACACTGAAGCTTTCTTT,CASSLPRQENTEAFF
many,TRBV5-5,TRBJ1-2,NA,TGTGCCAGCAGCCCATTCTATGTCACAGGCTATGGCTACACCTTC,CASSPFYVTGYGYTF
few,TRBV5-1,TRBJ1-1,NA,TGCGCCAGCAGCTTGCAGGGGCACACTGAAGCTTTCTTT,CASSLQGHTEAFF
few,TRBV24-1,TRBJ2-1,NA,TGTGCCACCAGTGACCCTACGAGACAAGCCTACAATGAGCAGTTCTTC,CATSDPTRQAYNEQFF
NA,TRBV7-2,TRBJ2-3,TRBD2,TGTGCCAGCAGCTTAGGGCGGGAGTATCCCCGGAGTCAGTATTTT,CASSLGREYPRSQYF
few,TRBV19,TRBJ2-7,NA,TGTGCCAGTAGTGGGGACAAAACCTACGAGCAGTACTTC,CASSGDKTYEQYF
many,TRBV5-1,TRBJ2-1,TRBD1,TGCGCCAGCAGCGCCACCGGGACAGGGCTAAACGAGCAGTTCTTC,CASSATGTGLNEQFF
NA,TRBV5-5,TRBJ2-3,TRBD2,TGTGCCAGCGGCCGGGGTGCGGGAGACACAGATACGCAGTATTTT,CASGRGAGDTDTQYF
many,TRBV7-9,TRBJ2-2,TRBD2,TGTGCCAGCAGCTTCGCGACTAGCGGTACCGGGGAGCTGTTTTTT,CASSFATSGTGELFF
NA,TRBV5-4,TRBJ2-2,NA,TGTGCCAGCAGTAGGGCTCCGGACACCGGGGAGCTGTTTTTT,CASSRAPDTGELFF
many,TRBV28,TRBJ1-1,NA,TGTGCCAGCAGTTTATATAGGCAGAAGAACACTGAAGCTTTCTTT,CASSLYRQKNTEAFF
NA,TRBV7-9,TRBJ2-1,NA,TGTGCCAGCAGCTTAGCAAGCGGACAGTACAATGAGCAGTTCTTC,CASSLASGQYNEQFF
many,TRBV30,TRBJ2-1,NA,TGTGCCTGGAGTCCACTAGCCTACAATGAGCAGTTCTTC,CAWSPLAYNEQFF
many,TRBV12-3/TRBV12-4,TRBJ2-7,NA,TGTGCCAGCAGTTTCGGGGGCGTAGCCTACGAGCAGTACTTC,CASSFGGVAYEQYF
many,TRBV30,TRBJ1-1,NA,TGTGCCTGGAGTGGAGGTGGAGGAGCTTTCTTT,CAWSGGGGAFF
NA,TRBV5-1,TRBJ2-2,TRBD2,TGCGCCAGCAACGAAGCGGGAGGGAACACCGGGGAGCTGTTTTTT,CASNEAGGNTGELFF
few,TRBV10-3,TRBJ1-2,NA,TGTGCCATCAGTGGGACAGTCAATGGCTACACCTTC,CAISGTVNGYTF
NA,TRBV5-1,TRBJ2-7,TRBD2,TGCGCCAGCAGCTTACTAGCGGGAGTAGTAGGCGAGCAGTACTTC,CASSLLAGVVGEQYF
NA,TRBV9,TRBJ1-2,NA,TGTGCCAGCGGCGGGGGGGAGGCCTATGGCTACACCTTC,CASGGGEAYGYTF
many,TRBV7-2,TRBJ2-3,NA,TGTGCCAGCAGCTTAGATTACACAGATACGCAGTATTTT,CASSLDYTDTQYF
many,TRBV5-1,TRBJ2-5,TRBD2,TGCGCCAGCAGCGATTCGCTAGCGGGAGGCGGGGAGACCCAGTACTTC,CASSDSLAGGGETQYF
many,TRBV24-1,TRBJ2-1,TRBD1,TGTGCCACCAGTGAGACAGGGCCCAATGAGCAGTTCTTC,CATSETGPNEQFF
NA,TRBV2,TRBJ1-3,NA,TGTGCCAGCAAATCGGAGGAGGCGGGAAACACCATATATTTT,CASKSEEAGNTIYF
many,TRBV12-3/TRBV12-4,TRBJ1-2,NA,TGTGCCAGCAGTCCCCAGTCCAGGCTTCGCTATGGCTACACCTTC,CASSPQSRLRYGYTF
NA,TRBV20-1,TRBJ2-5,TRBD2,TGCAGTGCTAGAGAAATCACTAGCGGCCGAAAGACCCAGTACTTC,CSAREITSGRKTQYF
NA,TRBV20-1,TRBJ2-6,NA,TGCAGTGCGTCACCTCAGAACTCTGGGGCCAACGTCCTGACTTTC,CSASPQNSGANVLTF
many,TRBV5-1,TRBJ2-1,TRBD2,TGCGCCAGCAGCTTGGGAGCGGGAGGGGAGTTCCATGAGCAGTTCTTC,CASSLGAGGEFHEQFF
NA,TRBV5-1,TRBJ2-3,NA,TGCGCCAGCACCATTCGGGGTGCAGATACGCAGTATTTT,CASTIRGADTQYF
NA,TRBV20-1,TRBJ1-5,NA,TGCAGTGCCCAACAGGGCATGGATCAGCCCCAGCATTTT,CSAQQGMDQPQHF
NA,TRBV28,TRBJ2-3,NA,TGTGCCAGCAGTTCCCCGATAGCGGAGCTGAGCACAGATACGCAGTATTTT,CASSSPIAELSTDTQYF
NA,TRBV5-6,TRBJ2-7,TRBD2,TGTGCCAGCAGCCCAGAACCCAGGACTAGCGGGAGACCCTACGAGCAGTACTTC,CASSPEPRTSGRPYEQYF
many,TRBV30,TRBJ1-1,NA,TGTGCCTGGAGTGGATCCACTGAAGCTTTCTTT,CAWSGSTEAFF
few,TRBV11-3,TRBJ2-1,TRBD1,TGTGCCAGCAGCTTGACAGGGGACTACAATGAGCAGTTCTTC,CASSLTGDYNEQFF
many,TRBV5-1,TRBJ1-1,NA,TGCGCCAGCAGGGACGGAGCCCAAGCGAACACTGAAGCTTTCTTT,CASRDGAQANTEAFF
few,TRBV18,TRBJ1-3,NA,TGTGCCAGCTCACCCCAGATCGGGCCGAACGGAAACACCATATATTTT,CASSPQIGPNGNTIYF
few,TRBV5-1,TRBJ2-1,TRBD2,TGCGCCAGCACCCTTGACGGGACTAGGGCCTACAATGAGCAGTTCTTC,CASTLDGTRAYNEQFF